The next 17 T cell receptor beta chains were all read from a single sample in a study of T cell clones after liver transplantation (dated by TCRdb to between 2019 and 2020). Libraries were made using the immunoSEQ multiplex PCR assay. Sourced from immuneACCESS, this table was stored by TCRdb with only in-frame sequences that have V and J called. A share of the clones is absent; for the studies checked, an unresolved V gene accounts for under half, and the remainder has no known explanation. The sample data list fewer than 20,000 clones, and around nine tenths of these were observed just once. The ten largest clones add up to 10% to 15% of the sample. In the paper's terms, the time point label means: pre-transplant. The sample was CD8+ T cells from blood, taken before liver transplant. The receptors stem from a human donor who received a liver transplant.

V and J are TRBV19 and TRBJ2-1; D gene uncertain. Germline CDR1 and CDR2: LNHDA and SQIVND (reference sequence). This CDR3 is 16 amino acids long. The V gene lost 6 bases and the J gene lost 7 bases, with 22 bases spanning the gap. The CDR3 loop is CASRDSGSSPRNEQFF. The CDR3 nucleotides are TGTGCCAGTAGGGATTCCGGGTCCTCTCCCCGGAATGAGCAGTTCTTC. The variable domain in full, with the rest retrieved from reference TRBV19 and TRBJ2-1, is DGGITQSPKYLFRKEGQNVTLSCEQNLNHDAMYWYRQDPGQGLRLIYYSQIVNDFQKGDIAEGYSVSREKKESFPLTVTSAQKNPTAFYLCASRDSGSSPRNEQFFGPGTRLTVL.

The chain recombines TRBV5-1 with TRBJ2-7, with 10 bases that match TRBD1. The CDR3 has 13 amino acids. Trimming took 4 bases from V and 5 from J; bases not matched to a gene: 3. Germline V gives CDR1 SGHRS, CDR2 YFSETQ. CDR3 nucleotide sequence: TGCGCCAGCAGCCAGGGACAGGGGAACGAGCAGTACTTC. It codes for CASSQGQGNEQYF.

The genes are TRBV5-6 and TRBJ2-1; D may be TRBD2 (7 bases). CDR3 size: 16 residues. CDR1 SGHDT and CDR2 YYEEEE come from the germline V gene. The V end lost 4 bases, the J end lost 8 bases, and 22 bases lay between the germline ends. In DNA, the CDR3 is TGTGCCAGCAGCCCGTGGGGGGGCCTCCCCTCGGATGAGCAGTTCTTC. Amino acid sequence: CASSPWGGLPSDEQFF.

This chain joins TRBV9 and TRBJ2-1; perhaps TRBD1 as D (6 bases). Deletions cut 2 bases from V and 6 bases from J, with 9 bases between. This CDR3 has 13 amino acids. Germline-derived CDR1 and CDR2 are SGDLS and YYNGEE. The chain's CDR3 is CASSVAGVNEQFF. CDR3 coding DNA: TGTGCCAGCAGCGTCGCAGGGGTCAATGAGCAGTTCTTC.

This clone was seen a single time. The chain is built from TRBV21-1 and TRBJ1-1; whether TRBD1, the table's D call, matches the DNA was not checked. TRBV21-1 is reported as a pseudogene. CDR3 length: 17 residues. The CDR3 sequence: CASSKEGVAREVTEAFF. CDR3 nucleotide sequence: TGTGCCAGCAGCAAAGAAGGAGTGGCCAGGGAAGTAACTGAAGCTTTCTTT.

The chain employs TRBV27 and TRBJ2-7; D may match TRBD1 or TRBD2 (5 bases each). Between the trimmed V and J ends, which lost 5 bases and 4 bases, there was a span of 15 bases. This CDR3 contains 14 residues. Germline V gene data show CDR1 as MNHEY and CDR2 as SMNVEV (reference sequence). CDR3 nucleotide sequence: TGTGCCAGCAGTGCCGGGACCGAGCTTTACGAGCAGTACTTC. Protein: CASSAGTELYEQYF.

The chain joins TRBV11-2 to TRBJ1-1; D gene unclear. The V and J ends lost 3 bases and 4 bases respectively, with 0 bases between them. The CDR3 loop spans 10 amino acids. CDR1 and CDR2 from the germline V gene are SGHAT and FQNNGV. CDR3 sequence reads: CASSFTEAFF. CDR3 bases: TGTGCCAGCAGCTTCACTGAAGCTTTCTTT.

This clone has just a few counts. V is TRBV19 and J is TRBJ2-3, with TRBD1 matching over 10 bases. Trimming took 8 bases from V and 2 from J; bases not matched to a gene: 4. Germline-derived CDR1 and CDR2 are LNHDA and SQIVND (reference sequence). The CDR3 runs to 14 residues. The CDR3 DNA reads TGTGCCAGTTGGACAGGGGGACTCACAGATACGCAGTATTTT. Translation gives CASWTGGLTDTQYF. Variable domain in full (rest from reference TRBV19 and TRBJ2-3): DGGITQSPKYLFRKEGQNVTLSCEQNLNHDAMYWYRQDPGQGLRLIYYSQIVNDFQKGDIAEGYSVSREKKESFPLTVTSAQKNPTAFYLCASWTGGLTDTQYFGPGTRLTVL.

This chain joins TRBV13 and TRBJ2-7, with TRBD1 matching over 8 bases. With 5 bases clipped from V and 0 bases from J, the junction kept 3 bases outside the gene matches. Germline-derived CDR1 and CDR2 are PRHDT and FYEKMQ (reference sequence). The CDR3 is 14 amino acids. This CDR3 reads CASSPGQGSYEQYF. The DNA of the CDR3 is TGTGCCAGCAGCCCCGGACAGGGCTCCTACGAGCAGTACTTC.

The chain employs TRBV11-2 and TRBJ1-1, with TRBD1 as a possible D gene (5 bases). The V end lost 6 bases, the J end lost 0 bases, and 11 bases lay between the germline ends. CDR1 and CDR2 (germline): SGHAT, FQNNGV. CDR3 length: 14 amino acids. The CDR3 DNA reads as TGTGCCAGCAGGACAGATGGTATGAACACTGAAGCTTTCTTT. Its translation: CASRTDGMNTEAFF.

The chain recombines TRBV7-6 with TRBJ1-1; D not resolved. Between the trimmed V and J ends, which lost 1 base and 1 base, there was a span of 4 bases. This CDR3 spans 13 amino acids. The V gene's germline CDR1 is SGHVS and CDR2 FNYEAQ. CDR3 nucleotide sequence: TGTGCCAGCAGCTTAGACCCGAACACTGAAGCTTTCTTT. Translation: CASSLDPNTEAFF.

The rearrangement uses TRBV9 and TRBJ2-1; D gene unclear. V gave up 0 bases and J gave up 5 bases, with 12 bases separating them. The CDR3 loop spans 15 amino acids. The germline V gene encodes CDR1 SGDLS and CDR2 YYNGEE. CDR3 DNA: TGTGCCAGCAGCGTAGGGACCGGGTACCACAATGAGCAGTTCTTC. Encoded protein: CASSVGTGYHNEQFF.

The chain uses TRBV9 and TRBJ2-7, with TRBD1 as a possible D gene (5 bases). Germline values: CDR1 SGDLS, CDR2 YYNGEE. This CDR3 comprises 15 residues. Trimming left V 0 bases short and J 3 bases short, with 13 bases between. The CDR3, as DNA: TGTGCCAGCAGCGTAGATTCGCAGGGCTTCTACGAGCAGTACTTC. Amino acids: CASSVDSQGFYEQYF.

The CDR3 here is CASSLAGGLYNEQFF. The DNA of the CDR3 is TGTGCCAGCAGTTTAGCGGGAGGGCTCTACAATGAGCAGTTCTTC. The gene calls are TRBV27 and TRBJ2-1, with 9 bases matching TRBD2. V lost 2 bases, J lost 3 bases, and 2 bases stayed unmatched. CDR1 is MNHEY and CDR2 is SMNVEV in the germline V gene (reference sequence). The CDR3 covers 15 residues.

This clone occurred a few times. Other DNA sequences of this sample code for an identical CDR3. The chain carries TRBV7-6 and TRBJ2-7, with D hard to call. Trimming shortened V by 6 bases and J by 3 bases, and 12 bases separated the two germline ends. The CDR3 is 13 residues long. The germline V gene encodes CDR1 SGHVS and CDR2 FNYEAQ. CDR3 sequence: CASSPGPNYEQYF. The CDR3 DNA sequence: TGTGCCAGCAGTCCCGGGCCAAACTACGAGCAGTACTTC.

As regards this clone: Relative to the germline gene, one junction end is altered; a read error may explain this. This rearrangement joins TRBV6-1 to TRBJ1-3; D unclear. In germline, CDR1 is MNHNS, CDR2 SASEGT. The CDR3 consists of 16 residues. The CDR3 sequence: CASREGPDTSGNTIYF. DNA of the CDR3: TGTGCCAGCAGGGAAGGGCCGGATACCTCTGGAAACACCATATATTTT.

V gene TRBV7-6 combines with J gene TRBJ2-2; D remains ambiguous. Trimming pared 2 bases from V and 4 bases from J, leaving 11 bases between. Germline loops: CDR1 SGHVS, CDR2 FNYEAQ. This CDR3 spans 15 amino acids. The CDR3 loop is CASSLPPRGTGELFF. The CDR3 coding sequence is TGTGCCAGCAGCTTACCCCCCAGAGGCACCGGGGAGCTGTTTTTT. The whole variable domain, remainder taken from reference TRBV7-6 and TRBJ2-2, is GAGVSQSPRYKVTKRGQDVALRCDPISGHVSLYWYRQALGQGPEFLTYFNYEAQQDKSGLPNDRFSAERPEGSISTLTIQRTEQRDSAMYRCASSLPPRGTGELFFGEGSRLTVL.